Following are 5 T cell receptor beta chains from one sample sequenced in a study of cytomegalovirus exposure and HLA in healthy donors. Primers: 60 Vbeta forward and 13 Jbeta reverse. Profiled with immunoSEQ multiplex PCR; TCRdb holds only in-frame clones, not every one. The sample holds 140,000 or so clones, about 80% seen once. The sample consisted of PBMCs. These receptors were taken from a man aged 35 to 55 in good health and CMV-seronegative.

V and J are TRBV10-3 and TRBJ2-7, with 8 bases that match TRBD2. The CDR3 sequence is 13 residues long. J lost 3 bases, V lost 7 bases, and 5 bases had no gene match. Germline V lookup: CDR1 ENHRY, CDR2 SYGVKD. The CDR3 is CAITSGGDYEQYF. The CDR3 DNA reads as TGTGCCATCACTTCGGGAGGGGACTACGAGCAGTACTTC.

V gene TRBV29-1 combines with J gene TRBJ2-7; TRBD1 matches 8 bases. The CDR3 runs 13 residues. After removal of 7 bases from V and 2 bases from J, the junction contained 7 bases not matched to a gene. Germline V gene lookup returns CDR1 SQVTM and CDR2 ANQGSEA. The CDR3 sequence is CSARKQGAYEQYF. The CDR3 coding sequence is TGCAGCGCCCGTAAACAGGGGGCCTACGAGCAGTACTTC.

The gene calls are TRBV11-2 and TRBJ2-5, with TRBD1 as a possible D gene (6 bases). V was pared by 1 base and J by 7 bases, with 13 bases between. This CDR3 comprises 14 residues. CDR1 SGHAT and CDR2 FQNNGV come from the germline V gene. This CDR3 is CASSLGDTLRTQYF. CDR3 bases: TGTGCCAGCAGCTTAGGGGACACCCTGAGGACCCAGTACTTC.

In nucleotides, the CDR3 is TGTGCCAGCAGGTTCACGGACACTGAAGCTTTCTTT. It codes for CASRFTDTEAFF. The chain has TRBV7-9 and TRBJ1-1; D unclear. The CDR3 length is 12 residues. The V end was cut by 6 bases, the J end by 3 bases, with 8 bases between. Looked up from germline, CDR1 is SEHNR and CDR2 is FQNEAQ (reference sequence). Supplemented by reference TRBV7-9 and TRBJ1-1, the full variable domain reads DTGVSQNPRHKITKRGQNVTFRCDPISEHNRLYWYRQTLGQGPEFLTYFQNEAQLEKSRLLSDRFSAERPKGSFSTLEIQRTEQGDSAMYLCASRFTDTEAFFGQGTRLTVV.

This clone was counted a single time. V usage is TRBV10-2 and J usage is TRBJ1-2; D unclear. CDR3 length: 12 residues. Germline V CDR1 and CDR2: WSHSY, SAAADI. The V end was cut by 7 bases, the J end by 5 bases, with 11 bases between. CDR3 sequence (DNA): TGCGCCAGCACGAAGGGAGGTTATGGCTACACCTTC. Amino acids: CASTKGGYGYTF.